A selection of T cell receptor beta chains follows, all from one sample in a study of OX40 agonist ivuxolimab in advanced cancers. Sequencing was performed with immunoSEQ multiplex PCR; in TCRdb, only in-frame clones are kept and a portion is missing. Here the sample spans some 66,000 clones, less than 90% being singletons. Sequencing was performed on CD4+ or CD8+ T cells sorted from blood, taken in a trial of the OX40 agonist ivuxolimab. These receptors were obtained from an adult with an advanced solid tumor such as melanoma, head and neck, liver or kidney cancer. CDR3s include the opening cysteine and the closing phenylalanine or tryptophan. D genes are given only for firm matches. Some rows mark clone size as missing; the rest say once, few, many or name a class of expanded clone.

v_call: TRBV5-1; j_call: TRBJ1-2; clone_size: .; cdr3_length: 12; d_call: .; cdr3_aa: CARSGANYGYTF; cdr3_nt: TGCGCCAGGTCGGGAGCTAACTATGGCTACACCTTC
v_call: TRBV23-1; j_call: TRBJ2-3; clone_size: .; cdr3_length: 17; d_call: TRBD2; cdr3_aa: CASSQATGREVCDTQYF; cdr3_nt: TGCGCCAGCAGTCAAGCCACTGGGCGGGAGGTTTGCGATACGCAGTATTTT
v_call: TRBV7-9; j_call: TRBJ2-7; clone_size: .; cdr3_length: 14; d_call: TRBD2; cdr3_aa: CASMASGGTYEQYF; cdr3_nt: TGTGCCAGCATGGCTAGCGGGGGGACCTACGAGCAGTACTTC
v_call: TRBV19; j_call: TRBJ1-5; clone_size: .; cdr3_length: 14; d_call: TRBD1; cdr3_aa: CASKKTRGNQPQHF; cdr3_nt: TGTGCCAGTAAAAAAACCAGGGGGAATCAGCCCCAGCATTTT
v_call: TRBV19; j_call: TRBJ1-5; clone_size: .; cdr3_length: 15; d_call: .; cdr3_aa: CASRYEGLRNQPQHF; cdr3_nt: TGTGCCAGTAGATACGAGGGATTAAGGAATCAGCCCCAGCATTTT
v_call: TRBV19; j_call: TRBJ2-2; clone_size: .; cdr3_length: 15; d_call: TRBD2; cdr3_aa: CASSGDYPPSGELFF; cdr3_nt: TGTGCCAGTAGTGGGGACTACCCCCCGTCCGGGGAGCTGTTTTTT
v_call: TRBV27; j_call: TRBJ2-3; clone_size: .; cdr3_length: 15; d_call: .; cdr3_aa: CASSLSGIPTDTQYF; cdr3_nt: TGTGCCAGCAGTTTATCGGGAATCCCCACAGATACGCAGTATTTT
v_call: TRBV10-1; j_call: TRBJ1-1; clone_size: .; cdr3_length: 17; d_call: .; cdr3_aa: CASSELVLGGPNTEAFF; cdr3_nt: TGCGCCAGCAGTGAATTGGTGCTTGGGGGGCCGAACACTGAAGCTTTCTTT
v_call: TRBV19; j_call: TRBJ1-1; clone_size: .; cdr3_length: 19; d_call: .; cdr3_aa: CASSIVGVGIRSGGTEAFF; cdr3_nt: TGTGCCAGTAGTATCGTTGGGGTCGGTATTAGGAGCGGTGGGACTGAAGCTTTCTTT
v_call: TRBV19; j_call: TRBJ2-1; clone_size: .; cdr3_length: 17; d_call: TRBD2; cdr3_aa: CASSSGGLAGGPNEQFF; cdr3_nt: TGTGCCAGTAGTAGCGGGGGACTAGCGGGAGGGCCCAATGAGCAGTTCTTC
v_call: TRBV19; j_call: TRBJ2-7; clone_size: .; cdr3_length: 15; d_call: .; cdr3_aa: CASSIDRRSSYEQYF; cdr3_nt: TGTGCCAGTAGTATAGATCGGCGGAGCTCCTACGAGCAGTACTTC
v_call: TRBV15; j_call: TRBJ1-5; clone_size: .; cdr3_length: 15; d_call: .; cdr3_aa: CATSRVPGGNQPQHF; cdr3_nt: TGTGCCACCAGCAGAGTCCCAGGGGGCAATCAGCCCCAGCATTTT
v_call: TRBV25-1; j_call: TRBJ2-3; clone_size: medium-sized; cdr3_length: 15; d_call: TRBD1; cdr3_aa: CASSEGDRGADTQYF; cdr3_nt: TGTGCCAGCAGTGAAGGGGACAGGGGGGCAGATACGCAGTATTTT
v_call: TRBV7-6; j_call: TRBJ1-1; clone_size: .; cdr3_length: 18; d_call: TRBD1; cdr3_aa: CASSLETGGSWRRTEAFF; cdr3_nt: TGTGCCAGCAGCTTAGAGACAGGGGGGTCGTGGAGAAGGACTGAAGCTTTCTTT
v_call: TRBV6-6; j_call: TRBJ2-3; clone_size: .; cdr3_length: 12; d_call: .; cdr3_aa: CASSSVTDTQYF; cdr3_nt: TGTGCCAGCAGTTCCGTAACAGATACGCAGTATTTT
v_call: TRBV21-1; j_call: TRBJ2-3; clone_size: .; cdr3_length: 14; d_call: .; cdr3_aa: CASSNLARADTQYF; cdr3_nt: TGTGCCAGCAGCAACCTAGCTAGGGCAGATACGCAGTATTTT
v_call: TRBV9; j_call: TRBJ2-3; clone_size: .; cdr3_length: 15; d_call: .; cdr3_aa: CASSVGGWGTDTQYF; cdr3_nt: TGTGCCAGCAGCGTAGGAGGGTGGGGAACAGATACGCAGTATTTT
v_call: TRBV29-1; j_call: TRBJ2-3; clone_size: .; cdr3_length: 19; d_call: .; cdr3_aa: CSVERPLAGQTASTDTQYF; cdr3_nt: TGCAGCGTTGAGCGCCCGTTGGCTGGACAGACAGCTAGCACAGATACGCAGTATTTT
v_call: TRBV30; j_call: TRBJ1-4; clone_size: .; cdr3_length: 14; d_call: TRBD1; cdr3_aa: CAWSASDRDEKLFF; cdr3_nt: TGTGCCTGGAGTGCCTCGGACAGGGATGAAAAACTGTTTTTT
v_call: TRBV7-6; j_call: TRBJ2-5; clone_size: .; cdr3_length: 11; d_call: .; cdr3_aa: CASSLKETQYF; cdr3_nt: TGTGCCAGCAGCTTGAAAGAGACCCAGTACTTC
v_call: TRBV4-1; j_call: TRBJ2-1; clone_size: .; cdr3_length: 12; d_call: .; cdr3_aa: CASSQGRVGQFF; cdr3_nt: TGCGCCAGCAGCCAAGGAAGGGTCGGGCAGTTCTTC
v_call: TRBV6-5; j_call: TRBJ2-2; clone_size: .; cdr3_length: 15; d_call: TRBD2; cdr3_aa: CASIDSGGNTGELFF; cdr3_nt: TGTGCCAGCATCGATAGCGGGGGCAACACCGGGGAGCTGTTTTTT
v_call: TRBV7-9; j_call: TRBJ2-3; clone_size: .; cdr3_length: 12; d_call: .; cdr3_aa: CASSSSTDTQYF; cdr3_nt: TGTGCCAGCAGCTCGTCCACAGATACGCAGTATTTT
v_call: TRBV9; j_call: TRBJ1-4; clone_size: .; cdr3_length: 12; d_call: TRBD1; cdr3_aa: CASSGGTAKLFF; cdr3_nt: TGTGCCAGCAGCGGTGGGACAGCAAAACTGTTTTTT
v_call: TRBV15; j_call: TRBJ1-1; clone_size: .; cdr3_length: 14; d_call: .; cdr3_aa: CATSRDIANTEAFF; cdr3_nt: TGTGCCACCAGCAGAGATATCGCGAACACTGAAGCTTTCTTT
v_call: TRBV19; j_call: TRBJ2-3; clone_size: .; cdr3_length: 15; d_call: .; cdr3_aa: CASIAGTPSTDTQYF; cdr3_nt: TGTGCCAGTATCGCCGGGACTCCTAGCACAGATACGCAGTATTTT
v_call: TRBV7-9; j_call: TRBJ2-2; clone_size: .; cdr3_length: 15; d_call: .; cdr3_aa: CASPERQGFTGELFF; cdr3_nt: TGTGCCAGTCCAGAGAGGCAGGGGTTCACCGGGGAGCTGTTTTTT
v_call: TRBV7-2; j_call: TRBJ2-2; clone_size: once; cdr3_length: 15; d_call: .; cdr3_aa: CASSSVGGDTGELFF; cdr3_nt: TGTGCCAGCAGCTCCGTAGGCGGGGATACCGGGGAGCTGTTTTTT
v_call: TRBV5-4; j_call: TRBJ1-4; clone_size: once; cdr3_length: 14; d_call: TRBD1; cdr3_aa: CASRTDRINEKLFF; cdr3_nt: TGTGCCAGCAGAACGGACAGGATTAATGAAAAACTGTTTTTT
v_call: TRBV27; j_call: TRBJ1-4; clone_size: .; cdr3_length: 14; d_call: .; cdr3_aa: CASRRVQANEKLFF; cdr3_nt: TGTGCCAGCCGCAGGGTACAGGCTAATGAAAAACTGTTTTTT
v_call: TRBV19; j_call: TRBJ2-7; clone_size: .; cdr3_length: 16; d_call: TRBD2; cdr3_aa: CASSIPGGRALYEQYF; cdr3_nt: TGTGCCAGTAGTATCCCCGGCGGGAGGGCCCTCTACGAGCAGTACTTC
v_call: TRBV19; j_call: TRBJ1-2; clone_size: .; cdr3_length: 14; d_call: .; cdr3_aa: CASSIGGDRSGYTF; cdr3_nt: TGTGCCAGTAGTATAGGTGGGGATAGAAGTGGCTACACCTTC
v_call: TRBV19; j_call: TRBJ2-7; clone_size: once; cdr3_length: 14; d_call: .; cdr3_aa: CASSLGRVSYEQYF; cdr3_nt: TGTGCCAGTAGCCTCGGACGGGTTTCCTACGAGCAGTACTTC